Following are 21 T cell receptor beta chains from one sample sequenced in a study of identical twins. TCRdb reanalysed the 5' RACE reads using MiXCR and keeps one entry per CDR3 protein. The table includes 270,000 or so distinct CDR3 sequences, about 8.9% detected once. The sample was also reused in another study, on yellow fever vaccine responses in identical twins.

Sequences were obtained from CD8+ T cells sorted from blood. All receptors derive from a woman aged 18-29 years in good health.

This clonotype was counted at least ten times. The chain has TRBV4-3 and TRBJ2-2; D may correspond to TRBD1 or TRBD2 (5 bases each). Trimming removed 1 base from V and 5 bases from J, with 8 bases in between. Per germline, CDR1 LGHNA and CDR2 YSLEER. This CDR3 contains 14 residues. CDR3 sequence (DNA): TGCGCCAGCAGCCAAGTTGAGGGGACCGGGGAGCTGTTTTTT. It is translated as CASSQVEGTGELFF.

This sequence joins TRBV6-1 and TRBJ1-1; weak D call: TRBD1 (5 bases). Trimming stripped 4 bases from V and 0 bases from J, with 6 bases between. Germline V gene data show CDR1 as MNHNS and CDR2 as SASEGT. The CDR3 consists of 13 residues. The CDR3 is CASSATVNTEAFF. The CDR3 bases are TGTGCCAGCAGTGCGACAGTGAACACTGAAGCTTTCTTT.

This chain uses TRBV5-1 with TRBJ1-3; D remains unclear. From germline, CDR1 is SGHRS and CDR2 YFSETQ. V shed 4 bases and J shed 8 bases, with 13 bases lying between them. The CDR3 contains 13 residues. The CDR3 sequence: CASSATKGDTIYF. The CDR3 DNA reads TGCGCCAGCAGCGCGACGAAGGGAGACACCATATATTTT.

This clonotype has at least ten counts. The chain links TRBV4-3 to TRBJ2-7; 8 positions agree with TRBD2. CDR3 length: 15 residues. The germline CDR1 and CDR2 sequences are LGHNA and YSLEER. V was clipped by 5 bases and J by 4 bases; unmatched bases: 10. CDR3 bases: TGCGCCAGCAGCGCCCGACGGGAGGGCCTATACGAGCAGTACTTC. This sequence encodes CASSARREGLYEQYF.

In its sample, this clonotype was seen a few times. The chain joins TRBV29-1 to TRBJ1-1, with 7 nucleotides matching TRBD1. CDR3 length: 13 amino acids. After removal of 1 base from V and 4 bases from J, the junction contained 3 bases not matched to a gene. Germline V gives CDR1 SQVTM, CDR2 ANQGSEA. The CDR3 sequence: CSVEGGGGTEAFF. The CDR3 nucleotides read TGCAGCGTTGAAGGAGGGGGCGGCACTGAAGCTTTCTTT.

This clonotype was found a few times. This chain uses TRBV30 with TRBJ2-1, with 8 bases fitting TRBD2. From germline, CDR1 is GTSNPN and CDR2 SVGIG (reference sequence). Germline trimming cut 1 base from V and 5 bases from J; bases unmatched to any gene: 1. CDR3 size: 13 residues. The CDR3 DNA follows: TGTGCCTGGAGTGCCGGGGGGGACAATGAGCAGTTCTTC. Translation gives CAWSAGGDNEQFF.

This clonotype was seen a handful of times. This sequence joins TRBV11-2 and TRBJ2-1, with TRBD2 identical over 7 bases. CDR3 size: 15 residues. Germline V CDR1 and CDR2: SGHAT, FQNNGV. Germline trimming cut 5 bases from V and 5 bases from J; bases unmatched to any gene: 9. The CDR3 region has the DNA TGTGCCAGCAGCATTAGACTAGCTCCTGACAATGAGCAGTTCTTC. This gives the protein CASSIRLAPDNEQFF.

This clonotype was counted many times. The genes are TRBV10-3 and TRBJ2-7; D possibly corresponds to TRBD2 (5 bases). This CDR3 contains 11 residues. The germline V and J ends were trimmed by 6 bases and 3 bases, with 6 bases remaining between them. Germline V gives CDR1 ENHRY, CDR2 SYGVKD. The CDR3 bases are TGTGCCATCAGACGGGACTACGAGCAGTACTTC. Protein: CAIRRDYEQYF.

V gene TRBV5-4 combines with J gene TRBJ2-1, with TRBD2 as a possible D gene (6 bases). The germline CDR1 and CDR2 sequences are SGHNT and YYREEE (reference sequence). V was cut by 0 bases and J by 8 bases, with 18 bases left in between. This CDR3 has 16 amino acids. In DNA, the CDR3 is TGTGCCAGCAGCTTGGCAACCGGGAGTATAGGGGATGAGCAGTTCTTC. It is translated as CASSLATGSIGDEQFF.

This chain joins TRBV11-2 and TRBJ2-7; D may match TRBD1 or TRBD2 (6 bases each). Trimming cost V 6 bases and J 4 bases, with 13 bases left between them. The CDR3 covers 13 residues. Germline V gives CDR1 SGHAT, CDR2 FQNNGV. This CDR3 is CASRAGHFYEQYF. DNA of the CDR3: TGTGCCAGCAGGGCGGGACATTTTTACGAGCAGTACTTC.

This clonotype appeared a few times. The chain carries TRBV15 and TRBJ2-1, with TRBD1 identical over 7 bases. The J segment lost 16 bases and the V segment lost 3 bases, leaving 12 bases of the junction unmatched. The CDR3 covers 13 residues. Germline CDR1 is LNHNV and CDR2 is YYDKDF (reference sequence). The CDR3 DNA sequence: TGTGCCACCAGCAGGGGTGGACGGACAGGCGAATTCTTC. It codes for CATSRGGRTGEFF.

This clonotype was counted only a few times. This rearrangement joins TRBV4-3 to TRBJ2-4, with D maybe TRBD2 (6 bases). Germline V gene data show CDR1 as LGHNA and CDR2 as YSLEER. This CDR3 has 15 residues. The germline V and J ends were trimmed by 0 bases and 7 bases, with 13 bases remaining between them. CDR3 sequence: CASSQDSASENIQYF. The CDR3 nucleotides are TGCGCCAGCAGCCAAGATAGCGCTAGCGAGAACATTCAGTACTTC.

The V call is TRBV7-9, the J call TRBJ1-1; no clear D. The CDR3 runs 13 residues. Trimming removed 4 bases at V and 7 bases at J, with 13 bases between. CDR1 is SEHNR and CDR2 is FQNEAQ in the germline V gene (reference sequence). This CDR3 is CASSSFGGHEAFF. Here the CDR3 DNA reads TGTGCCAGCAGCTCTTTTGGCGGCCATGAAGCTTTCTTT. Supplemented by reference TRBV7-9 and TRBJ1-1, the full variable domain reads DTGVSQNPRHKITKRGQNVTFRCDPISEHNRLYWYRQTLGQGPEFLTYFQNEAQLEKSRLLSDRFSAERPKGSFSTLEIQRTEQGDSAMYLCASSSFGGHEAFFGQGTRLTVV.

This clonotype occurred a few times. This sequence joins TRBV25-1 and TRBJ2-1, with D unclear. Germline V gene sequence: CDR1 MGHDK, CDR2 SYGVNS. Trimming shortened V by 3 bases and J by 3 bases, and 9 bases separated the two germline ends. This CDR3 is 14 amino acids long. The CDR3 loop reads CASSETGLYNEQFF. CDR3 coding DNA: TGTGCCAGCAGTGAGACTGGTCTCTACAATGAGCAGTTCTTC.

This clonotype was counted ten times or more. The rearrangement joins TRBV27 to TRBJ2-1; the D is unclear. The V and J ends lost 7 bases and 4 bases respectively, with 14 bases between them. Per the germline V gene, CDR1 is MNHEY and CDR2 is SMNVEV (reference sequence). CDR3 size: 14 residues. The CDR3 protein is CASTSLDTYNEQFF. As DNA, the CDR3 is TGTGCCAGCACATCATTAGACACATACAATGAGCAGTTCTTC.

Sample share makes this clonotype medium-sized. The V call is TRBV5-5, the J call TRBJ2-1, with 11 bases lining up with TRBD1. V shed 0 bases and J 8 bases; nucleotides not matched to a gene: 13. The V gene's germline CDR1 is SGHKS and CDR2 YYEKEE (reference sequence). This CDR3 has 18 residues. The CDR3 DNA follows: TGTGCCAGCAGCTTGGAGATGCCAGGGACAGGGGGAATCGATGAGCAGTTCTTC. It encodes CASSLEMPGTGGIDEQFF. Full variable domain (missing parts from reference TRBV5-5 and TRBJ2-1): DAGVTQSPTHLIKTRGQQVTLRCSPISGHKSVSWYQQVLGQGPQFIFQYYEKEERGRGNFPDRFSARQFPNYSSELNVNALLLGDSALYLCASSLEMPGTGGIDEQFFGPGTRLTVL.

This chain connects TRBV27 to TRBJ2-1; D remains ambiguous. The V gene's germline CDR1 is MNHEY and CDR2 SMNVEV (reference sequence). The CDR3 covers 11 residues. With 10 bases removed from V and 12 bases from J, the gap between germline ends came to 16 bases. Here the CDR3 reads CATRQVGVQFF. CDR3 nucleotide sequence: TGTGCCACCCGGCAAGTCGGTGTGCAGTTCTTC.

This clonotype showed up many times. This rearrangement joins TRBV5-1 to TRBJ2-3, with D uncertain. V was cut by 0 bases and J by 5 bases, with 10 bases left in between. The CDR3 spans 14 residues. Germline values: CDR1 SGHRS, CDR2 YFSETQ. Here the CDR3 DNA reads TGCGCCAGCAGCTTGGTGGGTCCCATAGATACGCAGTATTTT. Protein sequence: CASSLVGPIDTQYF. Filled out from reference TRBV5-1 and TRBJ2-3, the complete variable domain reads KAGVTQTPRYLIKTRGQQVTLSCSPISGHRSVSWYQQTPGQGLQFLFEYFSETQRNKGNFPGRFSGRQFSNSRSEMNVSTLELGDSALYLCASSLVGPIDTQYFGPGTRLTVL.

This clonotype was counted ten times or more. The chain joins TRBV29-1 to TRBJ2-1; D unclear. This CDR3 region has 15 residues. V lost 7 bases and J lost 0, with 16 bases in between. Germline values: CDR1 SQVTM, CDR2 ANQGSEA. The CDR3 region is CSADGAANSYNEQFF. The CDR3 nucleotides are TGCAGCGCCGACGGCGCAGCCAACTCCTACAATGAGCAGTTCTTC.

This clonotype was seen many times. This chain joins TRBV29-1 and TRBJ2-7, with D unclear. The germline V gene encodes CDR1 SQVTM and CDR2 ANQGSEA. This CDR3 has 12 amino acids. Between the trimmed V and J ends, which lost 5 bases and 0 bases, there was a span of 8 bases. The chain's CDR3 is CSVSGGSYEQYF. The DNA for the CDR3 is TGCAGCGTTTCCGGCGGCTCCTACGAGCAGTACTTC.

The gene calls are TRBV20-1 and TRBJ2-7; D may be TRBD2 (6 bases). Trimming stripped 0 bases from V and 4 bases from J, with 19 bases between. The germline V gene encodes CDR1 DFQATT and CDR2 SNEGSKA (reference sequence). This CDR3 is built from 16 residues. CDR3 coding DNA: TGCAGTGCTAGAGAACCGCCGGGAGAAAAGGTGTACGAGCAGTACTTC. Protein: CSAREPPGEKVYEQYF.